The 28 T cell receptor beta chains below come from one sample, sequenced in a study of cytotoxic CD8 clonotypes in ibrutinib-treated CLL. Clones were sequenced by immunoSEQ multiplex PCR, and TCRdb holds only the in-frame ones, with some missing. The sample has roughly 45,000 clones, 65% seen once. The specimen was PBMCs, collected after 24 months of ibrutinib treatment. These receptors all come from a human donor with chronic lymphocytic leukemia.

This clone was counted a few times. This chain links TRBV10-3 with TRBJ1-5; no clear D. The V gene's germline CDR1 is ENHRY and CDR2 SYGVKD. The CDR3 length is 14 residues. The ends were cut back, 2 bases at V and 6 bases at J, with 11 bases in the middle. CDR3: CAISETRRGQPQHF. In DNA, the CDR3 is TGTGCCATCAGTGAGACACGGAGAGGTCAGCCCCAGCATTTT.

Concerning this clone: The same CDR3 is also encoded by other DNA sequences in this sample. The V and J genes are TRBV5-1 and TRBJ2-3; D is unclear. Germline values: CDR1 SGHRS, CDR2 YFSETQ. Between the trimmed V and J ends, which lost 4 bases and 3 bases, there was a span of 3 bases. This CDR3 region has 11 residues. The CDR3 reads CASSQTDTQYF. The CDR3 bases are TGCGCCAGCAGCCAGACAGATACGCAGTATTTT.

The table lists this clone with a count of one. The J gene is TRBJ2-5, the V gene TRBV2, with 10 nucleotides matching TRBD2. With 4 bases clipped from V and 0 bases from J, the junction kept 2 bases outside the gene matches. The CDR3 runs to 15 residues. The germline V gene encodes CDR1 SNHLY and CDR2 FYNNEI. The CDR3 bases are TGTGCCAGCAGTGGGACTAGCGGTTACCAAGAGACCCAGTACTTC. This encodes CASSGTSGYQETQYF.

This chain connects TRBV4-1 to TRBJ1-5; no firm D call. From germline, CDR1 is MGHRA and CDR2 YSYEKL. The V and J ends lost 0 bases and 7 bases respectively, with 13 bases between them. This CDR3 contains 15 residues. CDR3 region: CASSQDLRVRQPQHF. DNA of the CDR3: TGCGCCAGCAGCCAAGATTTAAGGGTTAGGCAGCCCCAGCATTTT.

In nucleotides, the CDR3 is TGCGCCAGCAGCTTAATCGGCTCGGATGGCTACACCTTC. This sequence encodes CASSLIGSDGYTF. The chain combines TRBV5-1 with TRBJ1-2; D is uncertain. There are 13 residues in the CDR3. Germline CDR1 reads SGHRS; CDR2 reads YFSETQ. Deletions cut 2 bases from V and 6 bases from J, with 11 bases between.

CDR3 loop: CASSRKPGSGTGELFF. The CDR3 DNA reads as TGTGCCAGCTCTCGCAAGCCAGGGTCGGGCACCGGGGAGCTGTTTTTT. J is TRBJ2-2 and V is TRBV27; tentative D call: TRBD1 (5 bases). Trimming took 8 bases from V and 4 from J, leaving 20 bases between them. Germline V CDR1 and CDR2: MNHEY, SMNVEV (reference sequence). This CDR3 spans 16 amino acids.

The chain recombines TRBV5-1 with TRBJ2-1; 8 nucleotides agree with TRBD2. V gave up 2 bases and J gave up 4 bases; unmatched junction bases: 2. The V gene's germline CDR1 is SGHRS and CDR2 YFSETQ. This CDR3 region has 14 residues. CDR3 nucleotides: TGCGCCAGCAGCTTCGGCGGGAGGTACAATGAGCAGTTCTTC. This codes for CASSFGGRYNEQFF.

The chain couples TRBV7-6 to TRBJ1-2; D call uncertain. The V end lost 5 bases, the J end lost 6 bases, and 10 bases lay between the germline ends. Germline V gene sequence: CDR1 SGHVS, CDR2 FNYEAQ. CDR3 length: 12 residues. CDR3 sequence reads: CASSLEEDGYTF. CDR3 nucleotides: TGTGCCAGCAGCCTCGAGGAGGATGGCTACACCTTC.

This rearrangement joins TRBV5-1 to TRBJ2-1; the match to TRBD2 covers 9 bases. Trimming at V came to 8 bases and at J to 6 bases, leaving 9 bases not matched to a gene. Germline loops: CDR1 SGHRS, CDR2 YFSETQ. CDR3 length: 14 residues. CDR3 nucleotide sequence: TGCGCCAGACACGTAGCGGGAGACCTCAATGAGCAGTTCTTC. This codes for CARHVAGDLNEQFF.

This chain joins TRBV5-6 and TRBJ2-7; D unclear. Germline CDR1 SGHDT, CDR2 YYEEEE. The CDR3 totals 12 residues. With 1 base removed from V and 5 bases from J, the gap between germline ends came to 7 bases. CDR3 region: CASSLKDHEQYF. CDR3 nucleotides: TGTGCCAGCAGCTTGAAGGACCACGAGCAGTACTTC.

This clone occurred once. The V gene is TRBV2, the J gene TRBJ2-7; no clear D. Germline assignment: CDR1 SNHLY and CDR2 FYNNEI. CDR3 length equals 13 residues. V lost 7 bases to trimming and J lost 0 bases, with 10 bases between them. The CDR3 loop reads CASTDGSSYEQYF. DNA of the CDR3: TGTGCCAGCACCGACGGGTCCTCCTACGAGCAGTACTTC.

At least ten counts were recorded for this clone. This sequence joins TRBV19 and TRBJ2-1, with 8 bases that match TRBD1. CDR1 is LNHDA and CDR2 is SQIVND in the germline V gene (reference sequence). V lost 5 bases and J lost 5; bases outside the gene matches: 11. This CDR3 has 16 amino acids. CDR3 coding DNA: TGTGCCAGTAGTTCACTAGGACAGGGCCGAGACAATGAGCAGTTCTTC. As protein: CASSSLGQGRDNEQFF.

The chain recombines TRBV6-5 with TRBJ2-7; D might be TRBD1 or TRBD2, each matching 5 bases. The CDR3 extends over 12 amino acids. V was cut by 11 bases and J by 3 bases, with 14 bases left in between. Germline V gene data show CDR1 as MNHEY and CDR2 as SVGAGI. The CDR3 sequence: CAARDPFYEQYF. CDR3 DNA sequence: TGTGCCGCCAGGGACCCCTTCTACGAGCAGTACTTC.

This rearrangement joins TRBV6-5 to TRBJ2-7; 9 bases match TRBD2. Trimming cost V 2 bases and J 6 bases; bases outside gene matches: 8. The CDR3 covers 15 residues. Germline assignment: CDR1 MNHEY and CDR2 SVGAGI. CDR3 sequence: CASSYDASGTGEQYF. The DNA of the CDR3 is TGTGCCAGCAGTTACGATGCTAGCGGGACCGGCGAGCAGTACTTC.

The chain has TRBV7-3 and TRBJ1-2, with no clear D. The CDR3 loop spans 13 amino acids. With 2 bases removed from V and 2 bases from J, the gap between germline ends came to 6 bases. Germline CDR1 reads SGHTA; CDR2 reads FQGTGA. CDR3 coding DNA: TGTGCCAGCAGCTTACGTCCAAACTATGGCTACACCTTC. The encoded protein is CASSLRPNYGYTF.

This clone came up once. The gene calls are TRBV7-2 and TRBJ2-1, with 7 bases aligning to TRBD2. Germline lookup yields CDR1 SGHTA and CDR2 FQGNSA. The J segment lost 3 bases and the V segment lost 1 base, leaving 3 bases of the junction unmatched. There are 15 residues in the CDR3. The CDR3 reads CASSLGGSFYNEQFF. CDR3 DNA: TGTGCCAGCAGCTTAGGCGGGAGCTTCTACAATGAGCAGTTCTTC.

This chain links TRBV13 with TRBJ2-7; 9 positions agree with TRBD2. Germline values: CDR1 PRHDT, CDR2 FYEKMQ (reference sequence). The J segment lost 0 bases and the V segment lost 5 bases, leaving 5 bases of the junction unmatched. The CDR3 runs to 15 residues. The CDR3 region has the DNA TGTGCCAGCAGCACCAGGACTAGCGCCTCCTACGAGCAGTACTTC. Its protein is CASSTRTSASYEQYF.

This clone was observed a handful of times. This rearrangement joins TRBV5-1 to TRBJ2-3; D is possibly TRBD2 (5 bases). CDR3 length: 13 amino acids. The ends were cut back, 4 bases at V and 4 bases at J, with 10 bases in the middle. Germline V gene data show CDR1 as SGHRS and CDR2 as YFSETQ. In DNA, the CDR3 is TGCGCCAGCAGCCGAACCGGGGCAGATACGCAGTATTTT. Its translation is CASSRTGADTQYF.

The chain combines TRBV19 with TRBJ1-2; 7 nucleotides match TRBD1. The CDR3 loop spans 13 amino acids. V was clipped by 5 bases and J by 3 bases; unmatched bases: 3. The germline gives CDR1 LNHDA, CDR2 SQIVND (reference sequence). CDR3 sequence: CASSRDRYYGYTF. The CDR3 DNA sequence: TGTGCCAGTAGTCGGGACAGATACTATGGCTACACCTTC.

This chain uses TRBV2 with TRBJ2-5; 8 bases line up with TRBD1. The CDR3 is 15 amino acids. V shed 9 bases, J shed 0 bases, and the junction held 9 bases outside the gene matches. The germline gives CDR1 SNHLY, CDR2 FYNNEI. CDR3 sequence: CASTGQGLYQETQYF. CDR3 nucleotides: TGTGCCAGTACTGGACAGGGCTTGTACCAAGAGACCCAGTACTTC.

V usage is TRBV4-2 and J usage is TRBJ2-1, with D hard to call. Germline V lookup: CDR1 LGHNA, CDR2 YNFKEQ. The CDR3 has 12 amino acids. The ends were cut back, 1 base at V and 6 bases at J, with 4 bases in the middle. Here the CDR3 DNA reads TGTGCCAGCAGCCAAGGCTTCAATGAGCAGTTCTTC. Its protein product is CASSQGFNEQFF.

As for this clone: Relative to the germline gene, one junction end is altered; a read error may explain this. The rearrangement joins TRBV2 to TRBJ1-2; 9 nucleotides match TRBD1. Germline CDR1 SNHLY, CDR2 FYNNEI. The CDR3 spans 13 residues. The CDR3 reads CASSRRDRDSTYF. CDR3 DNA sequence: TGTGCCAGCAGTCGCCGGGACAGGGACTCTACTTACTTC.

V gene TRBV7-9 combines with J gene TRBJ2-5; maybe TRBD2 (5 bases). Germline loops: CDR1 SEHNR, CDR2 FQNEAQ (reference sequence). The V end lost 1 base, the J end lost 3 bases, and 9 bases lay between the germline ends. CDR3 length: 14 residues. The CDR3 DNA reads as TGTGCCAGCAGCTTAGGGGAGATCGAAGAGACCCAGTACTTC. Amino acids: CASSLGEIEETQYF.

CDR3 sequence reads: CASSYSHIQETQYF. The DNA of the CDR3 is TGTGCCAGCAGTTATAGTCACATACAAGAGACCCAGTACTTC. The chain uses TRBV6-5 and TRBJ2-5; D gene unclear. Germline assignment: CDR1 MNHEY and CDR2 SVGAGI. The CDR3 runs 14 residues. V dropped 3 bases and J dropped 2 bases, with 10 bases sitting between them.

The CDR3 region is CASSSGTGGTDTQYF. In DNA, the CDR3 is TGTGCCAGCAGTTCCGGGACAGGGGGCACAGATACGCAGTATTTT. The chain combines TRBV6-6 with TRBJ2-3; 10 positions match TRBD1. Germline lookup yields CDR1 MNHNY and CDR2 SVGAGI (reference sequence). The V and J ends lost 4 bases and 1 base, in that order; junction bases with no gene match: 2. The CDR3 has 15 amino acids.

The genes are TRBV9 and TRBJ2-7, with 8 bases aligning to TRBD1. The CDR3 has 14 amino acids. Germline assignment: CDR1 SGDLS and CDR2 YYNGEE. Trimming at V came to 4 bases and at J to 6 bases, leaving 9 bases not matched to a gene. CDR3 coding DNA: TGTGCCAGCAGCTTTCGACAGGGGTTCGGCGAGCAGTACTTC. Translated, it gives CASSFRQGFGEQYF. The full variable domain, with the rest looked up from reference TRBV9 and TRBJ2-7, is DSGVTQTPKHLITATGQRVTLRCSPRSGDLSVYWYQQSLDQGLQFLIQYYNGEERAKGNILERFSAQQFPDLHSELNLSSLELGDSALYFCASSFRQGFGEQYFGPGTRLTVT.

The chain recombines TRBV4-2 with TRBJ2-1, with 11 bases that match TRBD2. The J segment lost 10 bases and the V segment lost 0 bases, leaving 5 bases of the junction unmatched. The CDR3 covers 15 residues. Germline values: CDR1 LGHNA, CDR2 YNFKEQ. The CDR3 region has the DNA TGTGCCAGCAGCCAAGAGGGCTCTAGCGGGAGGGAGCAGTTCTTC. Amino acids: CASSQEGSSGREQFF.

V gene TRBV4-1 combines with J gene TRBJ1-2, with D tentatively TRBD1 (6 bases). V shed 1 base and J shed 2 bases, with 11 bases lying between them. The CDR3 is made up of 15 amino acids. Germline-derived CDR1 and CDR2 are MGHRA and YSYEKL. CDR3 sequence: CASSQVGRGNYGYTF. CDR3 coding DNA: TGCGCCAGCAGCCAAGTTGGAAGGGGGAACTATGGCTACACCTTC.